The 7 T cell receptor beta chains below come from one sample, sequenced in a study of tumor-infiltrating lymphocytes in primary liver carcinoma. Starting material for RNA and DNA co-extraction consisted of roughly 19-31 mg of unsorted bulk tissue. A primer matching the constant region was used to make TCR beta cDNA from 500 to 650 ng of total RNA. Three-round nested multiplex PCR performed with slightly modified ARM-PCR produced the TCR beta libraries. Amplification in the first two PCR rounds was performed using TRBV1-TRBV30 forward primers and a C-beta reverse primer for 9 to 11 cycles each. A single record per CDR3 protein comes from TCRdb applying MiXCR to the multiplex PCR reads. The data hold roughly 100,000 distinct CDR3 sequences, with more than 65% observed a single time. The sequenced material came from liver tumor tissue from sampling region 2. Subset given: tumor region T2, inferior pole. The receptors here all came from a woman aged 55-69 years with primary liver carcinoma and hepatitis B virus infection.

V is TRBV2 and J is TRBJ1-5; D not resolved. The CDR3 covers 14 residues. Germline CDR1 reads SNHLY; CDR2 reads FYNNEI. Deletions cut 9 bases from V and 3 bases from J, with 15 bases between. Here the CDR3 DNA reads TGTGCCAGGAGTAGCGTGACATCCAATCAGCCCCAGCATTTT. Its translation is CARSSVTSNQPQHF. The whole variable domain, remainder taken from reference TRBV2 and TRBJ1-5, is EPEVTQTPSHQVTQMGQEVILRCVPISNHLYFYWYRQILGQKVEFLVSFYNNEISEKSEIFDDQFSVERPDGSNFTLKIRSTKLEDSAMYFCARSSVTSNQPQHFGDGTRLSIL.

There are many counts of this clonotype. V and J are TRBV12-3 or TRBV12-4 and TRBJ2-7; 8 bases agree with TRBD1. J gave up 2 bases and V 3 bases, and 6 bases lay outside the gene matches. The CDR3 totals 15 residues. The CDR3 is CASSFGQGIPYEQYF. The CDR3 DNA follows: TGTGCCAGCAGTTTTGGACAGGGCATCCCCTACGAGCAGTACTTC.

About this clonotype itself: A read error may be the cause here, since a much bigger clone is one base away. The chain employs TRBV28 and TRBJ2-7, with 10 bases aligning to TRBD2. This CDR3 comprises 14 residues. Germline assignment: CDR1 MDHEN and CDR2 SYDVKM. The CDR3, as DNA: TGTGCCAGCAGAAGGACTAGCGGATACTACGATCAGTACTTC. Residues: CASRRTSGYYDQYF.

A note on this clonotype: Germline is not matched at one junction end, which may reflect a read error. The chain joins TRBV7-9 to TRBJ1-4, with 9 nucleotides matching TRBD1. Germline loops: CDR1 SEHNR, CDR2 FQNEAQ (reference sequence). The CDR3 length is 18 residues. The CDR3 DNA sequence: TGTGCCAGCATCTTATCCGCGGGACAGGGAACGACTAATGAAAAACTGTTTTTT. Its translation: CASILSAGQGTTNEKLFF.

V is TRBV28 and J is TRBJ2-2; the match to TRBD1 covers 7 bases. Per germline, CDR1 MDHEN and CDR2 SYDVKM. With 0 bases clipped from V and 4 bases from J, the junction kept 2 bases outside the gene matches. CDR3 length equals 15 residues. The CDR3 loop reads CASSLWSGGTGELFF. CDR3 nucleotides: TGTGCCAGCAGTTTATGGTCAGGGGGCACCGGGGAGCTGTTTTTT.

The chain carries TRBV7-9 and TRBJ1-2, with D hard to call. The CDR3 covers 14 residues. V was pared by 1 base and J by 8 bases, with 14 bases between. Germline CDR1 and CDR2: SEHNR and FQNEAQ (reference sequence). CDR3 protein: CASSLVGSRLGYTF. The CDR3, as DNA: TGTGCCAGCAGCTTAGTGGGCAGCCGTCTAGGCTACACCTTC.

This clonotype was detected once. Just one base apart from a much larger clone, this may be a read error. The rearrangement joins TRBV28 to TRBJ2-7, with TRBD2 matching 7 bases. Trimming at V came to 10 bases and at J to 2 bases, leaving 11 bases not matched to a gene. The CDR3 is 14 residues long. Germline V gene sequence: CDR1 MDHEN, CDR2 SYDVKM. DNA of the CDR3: TGTGCCACCCTTAATGGGACTACTACCTACGAGCAGTACTTC. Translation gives CATLNGTTTYEQYF.